A single sample is the source of the 7 T cell receptor beta chains below, sequenced in a study of blood T cell repertoires in COVID-19. Here immunoSEQ multiplex PCR was the method, and the copy in TCRdb shows in-frame clones only, minus some. The sample shows hundreds of thousands of clones, over 75% of them seen only once. Sequenced: peripheral blood. Receptors originate from a man aged 45-65 years with COVID-19, enrolled during active disease.

V gene TRBV29-1 combines with J gene TRBJ2-2; 10 bases fit TRBD1. V gave up 6 bases and J gave up 6 bases; unmatched junction bases: 7. The CDR3 totals 14 residues. Germline values: CDR1 SQVTM, CDR2 ANQGSEA. The CDR3: CSVSRDRGPGELFF. The DNA of the CDR3 is TGCAGCGTCAGCCGGGACAGGGGACCCGGGGAGCTGTTTTTT.

The rearrangement links TRBV4-1 to TRBJ2-2, with 9 bases lining up with TRBD2. The CDR3 has 17 residues. Germline V lookup: CDR1 MGHRA, CDR2 YSYEKL. Germline trimming cut 4 bases from V and 5 bases from J; bases unmatched to any gene: 11. CDR3 coding DNA: TGCGCCAGCAGCCCTATCGTTCTAGCGGGGTCTACCGGGGAGCTGTTTTTT. Protein: CASSPIVLAGSTGELFF.

The J gene is TRBJ2-3, the V gene TRBV6-2 or TRBV6-3, with unresolved D. The CDR3 is 14 residues long. Germline CDR1 is MNHEY and CDR2 is SVGEGT. V lost 2 bases and J 1 base, leaving 7 bases between the germline ends. The CDR3 DNA is TGTGCCAGCAGTTACGTCAGCGGCACAGATACGCAGTATTTT. It codes for CASSYVSGTDTQYF.

The V and J genes are TRBV7-9 and TRBJ2-1; D is possibly TRBD1 (6 bases). Trimming stripped 4 bases from V and 9 bases from J, with 13 bases between. This CDR3 is built from 13 residues. CDR1 SEHNR and CDR2 FQNEAQ come from the germline V gene (reference sequence). CDR3 nucleotide sequence: TGTGCCAGCAGCTCCATCACAGGGTTTGAGCAGTTCTTC. It encodes CASSSITGFEQFF.

The chain links TRBV4-2 to TRBJ1-1; the D gene is possibly TRBD1 (5 bases). V was pared by 1 base and J by 2 bases, with 11 bases between. This CDR3 spans 15 amino acids. Germline CDR1 is LGHNA and CDR2 is YNFKEQ. DNA of the CDR3: TGTGCCAGCAGCCAAGGAGCGGGGGGTAACACTGAAGCTTTCTTT. It translates to CASSQGAGGNTEAFF.

This chain joins TRBV19 and TRBJ1-1; TRBD1 is a possible D gene (6 bases). The V and J ends lost 4 bases and 3 bases respectively, with 9 bases between them. The V gene's germline CDR1 is LNHDA and CDR2 SQIVND (reference sequence). This CDR3 is 13 amino acids long. For the CDR3, the DNA is TGTGCCAGTAGTAAATACAGGGACACTGAAGCTTTCTTT. It yields the protein CASSKYRDTEAFF.

The rearrangement uses TRBV6-5 and TRBJ2-1, with 10 bases that match TRBD1. Germline V lookup: CDR1 MNHEY, CDR2 SVGAGI. This CDR3 spans 15 amino acids. The V segment lost 2 bases and the J segment 6 bases; nucleotides outside the gene matches: 4. The CDR3 coding sequence is TGTGCCAGCAGTTACGGGCGGACAGGGGGCAATGAGCAGTTCTTC. Its translation is CASSYGRTGGNEQFF.